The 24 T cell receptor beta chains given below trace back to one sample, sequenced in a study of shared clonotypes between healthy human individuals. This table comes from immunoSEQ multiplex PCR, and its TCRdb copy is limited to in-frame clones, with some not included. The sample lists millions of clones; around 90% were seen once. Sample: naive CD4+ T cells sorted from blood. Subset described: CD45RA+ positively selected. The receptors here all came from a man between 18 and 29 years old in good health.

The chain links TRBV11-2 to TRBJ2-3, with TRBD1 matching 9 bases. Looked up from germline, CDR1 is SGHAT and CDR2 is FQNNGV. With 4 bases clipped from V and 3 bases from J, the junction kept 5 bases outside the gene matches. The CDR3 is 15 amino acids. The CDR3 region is CASSSGTGKTDTQYF. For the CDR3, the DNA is TGTGCCAGCAGCTCTGGGACAGGGAAAACAGATACGCAGTATTTT.

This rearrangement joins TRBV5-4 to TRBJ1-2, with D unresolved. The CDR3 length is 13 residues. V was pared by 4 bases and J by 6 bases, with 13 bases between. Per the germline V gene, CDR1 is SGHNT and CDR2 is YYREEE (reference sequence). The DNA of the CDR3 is TGTGCCAGCAGCCCCAATATTTTGGATGGCTACACCTTC. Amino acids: CASSPNILDGYTF.

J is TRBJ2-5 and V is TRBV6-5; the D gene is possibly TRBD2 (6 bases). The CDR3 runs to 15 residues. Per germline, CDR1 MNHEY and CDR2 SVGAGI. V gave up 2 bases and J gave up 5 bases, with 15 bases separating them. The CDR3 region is CASSYAVGGGETQYF. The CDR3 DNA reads TGTGCCAGCAGTTACGCTGTGGGGGGAGGCGAGACCCAGTACTTC.

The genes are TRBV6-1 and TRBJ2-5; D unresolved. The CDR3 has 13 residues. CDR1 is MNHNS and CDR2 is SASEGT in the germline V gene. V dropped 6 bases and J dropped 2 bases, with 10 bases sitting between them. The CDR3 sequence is CASRQSPQETQYF. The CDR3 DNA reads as TGTGCCAGCAGGCAGTCGCCACAAGAGACCCAGTACTTC.

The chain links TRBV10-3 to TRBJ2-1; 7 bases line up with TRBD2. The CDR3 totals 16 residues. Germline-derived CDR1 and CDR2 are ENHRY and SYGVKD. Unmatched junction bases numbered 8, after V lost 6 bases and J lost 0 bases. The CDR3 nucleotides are TGTGCCATCAGCCCGTATGGCGGGAGCTCCTACAATGAGCAGTTCTTC. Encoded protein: CAISPYGGSSYNEQFF.

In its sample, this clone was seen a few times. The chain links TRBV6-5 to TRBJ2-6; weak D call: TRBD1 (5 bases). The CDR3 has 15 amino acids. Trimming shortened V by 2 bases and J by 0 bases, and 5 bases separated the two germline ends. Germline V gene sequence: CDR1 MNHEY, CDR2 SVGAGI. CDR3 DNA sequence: TGTGCCAGCAGTTACGACAGCTCTGGGGCCAACGTCCTGACTTTC. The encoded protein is CASSYDSSGANVLTF.

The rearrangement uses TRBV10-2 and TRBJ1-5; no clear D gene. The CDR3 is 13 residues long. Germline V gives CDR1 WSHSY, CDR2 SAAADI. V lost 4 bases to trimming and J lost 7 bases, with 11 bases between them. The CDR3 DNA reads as TGCGCCAGCAGTGCAAGGGTAGGACAGCCCCAGCATTTT. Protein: CASSARVGQPQHF.

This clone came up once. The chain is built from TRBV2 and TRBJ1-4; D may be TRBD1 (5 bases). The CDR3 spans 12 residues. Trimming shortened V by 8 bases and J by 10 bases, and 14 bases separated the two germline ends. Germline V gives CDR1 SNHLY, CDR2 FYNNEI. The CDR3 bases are TGTGCCAGCCGGGGCGAGGTCCTAAAACTGTTTTTT. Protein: CASRGEVLKLFF.

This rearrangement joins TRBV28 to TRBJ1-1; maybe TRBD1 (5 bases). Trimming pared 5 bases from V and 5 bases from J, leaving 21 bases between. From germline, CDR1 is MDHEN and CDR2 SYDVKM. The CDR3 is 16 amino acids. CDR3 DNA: TGTGCCAGCAGTCGCTCGGACAAAACGGGTTGGACTGAAGCTTTCTTT. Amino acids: CASSRSDKTGWTEAFF.

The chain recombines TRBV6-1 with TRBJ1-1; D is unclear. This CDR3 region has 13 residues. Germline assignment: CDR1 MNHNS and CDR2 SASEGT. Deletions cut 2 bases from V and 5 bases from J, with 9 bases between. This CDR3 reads CASSERVGTEAFF. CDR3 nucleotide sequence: TGTGCCAGCAGTGAAAGGGTAGGGACTGAAGCTTTCTTT.

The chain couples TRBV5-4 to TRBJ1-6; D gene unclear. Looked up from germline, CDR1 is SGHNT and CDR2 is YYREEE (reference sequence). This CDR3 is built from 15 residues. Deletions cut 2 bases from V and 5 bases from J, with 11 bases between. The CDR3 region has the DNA TGTGCCAGCAGCTTAGGACTGAACGATAATTCACCCCTCCACTTT. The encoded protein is CASSLGLNDNSPLHF.

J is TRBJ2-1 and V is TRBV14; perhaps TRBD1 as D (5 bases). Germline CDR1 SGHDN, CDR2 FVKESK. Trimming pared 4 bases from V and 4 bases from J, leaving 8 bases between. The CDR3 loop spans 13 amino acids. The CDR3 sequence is CASSPRAYNEQFF. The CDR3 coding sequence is TGTGCCAGCAGCCCCAGGGCGTACAATGAGCAGTTCTTC.

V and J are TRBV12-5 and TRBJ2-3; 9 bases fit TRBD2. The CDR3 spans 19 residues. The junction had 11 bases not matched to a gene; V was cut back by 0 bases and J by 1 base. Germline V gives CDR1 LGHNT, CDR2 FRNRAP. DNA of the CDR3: TGTGCTAGTGGTTTGGTAGGCTCCATTAGCGGGAGCGGCACAGATACGCAGTATTTT. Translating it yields CASGLVGSISGSGTDTQYF.

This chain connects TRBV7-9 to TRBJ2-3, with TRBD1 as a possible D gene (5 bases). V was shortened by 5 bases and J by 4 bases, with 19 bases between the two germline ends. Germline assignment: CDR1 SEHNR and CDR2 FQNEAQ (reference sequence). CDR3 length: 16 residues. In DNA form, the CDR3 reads TGTGCCAGCAGCCCCAGGGCCATGGGGCACCCAGATACGCAGTATTTT. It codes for CASSPRAMGHPDTQYF.

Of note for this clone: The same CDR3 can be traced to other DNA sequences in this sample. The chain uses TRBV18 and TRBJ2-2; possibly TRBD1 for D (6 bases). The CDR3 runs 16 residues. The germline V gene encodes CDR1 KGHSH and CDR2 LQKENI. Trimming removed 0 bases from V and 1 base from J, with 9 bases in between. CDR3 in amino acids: CASSPPQGRNTGELFF. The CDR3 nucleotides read TGTGCCAGCTCACCACCCCAGGGGAGGAACACCGGGGAGCTGTTTTTT.

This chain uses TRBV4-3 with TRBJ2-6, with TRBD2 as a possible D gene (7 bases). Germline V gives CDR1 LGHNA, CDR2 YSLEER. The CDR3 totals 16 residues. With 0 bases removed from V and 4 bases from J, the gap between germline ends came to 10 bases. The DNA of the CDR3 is TGCGCCAGCAGCCAAGACGGGGGGCCCGGGGCCAACGTCCTGACTTTC. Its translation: CASSQDGGPGANVLTF.

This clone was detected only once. CDR3 DNA: TGTGCCAGTAGTCCATGGACAGGGGGCGTTTCCTACAATGAGCAGTTCTTC. Amino acid sequence: CASSPWTGGVSYNEQFF. The gene calls are TRBV19 and TRBJ2-1; 11 bases match TRBD1. Losses at the gene ends were 5 bases for V and 1 base for J; bases not matched to a gene: 7. CDR3 length equals 17 residues. Germline CDR1 reads LNHDA; CDR2 reads SQIVND (reference sequence).

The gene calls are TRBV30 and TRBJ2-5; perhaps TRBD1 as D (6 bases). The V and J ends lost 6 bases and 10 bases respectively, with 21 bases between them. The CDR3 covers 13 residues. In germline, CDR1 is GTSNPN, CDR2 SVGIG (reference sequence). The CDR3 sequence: CACPGTPPKSQYF. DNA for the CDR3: TGTGCCTGTCCCGGGACACCCCCCAAGAGCCAGTACTTC.

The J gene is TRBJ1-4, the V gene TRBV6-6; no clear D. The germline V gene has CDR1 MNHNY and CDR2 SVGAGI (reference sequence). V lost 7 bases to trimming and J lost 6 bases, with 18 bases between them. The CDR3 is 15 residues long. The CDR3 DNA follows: TGTGCCAGCAAGCCAACTGATAGGGATCATGAAAAACTGTTTTTT. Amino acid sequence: CASKPTDRDHEKLFF.

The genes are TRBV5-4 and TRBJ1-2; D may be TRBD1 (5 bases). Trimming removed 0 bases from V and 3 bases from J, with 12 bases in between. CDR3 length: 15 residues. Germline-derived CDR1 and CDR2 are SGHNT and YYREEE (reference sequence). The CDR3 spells CASSLGGQGYYGYTF. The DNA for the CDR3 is TGTGCCAGCAGCTTGGGGGGCCAGGGCTACTATGGCTACACCTTC.

Here the CDR3 DNA reads TGTGCCAGCAGTGAAGGAATCCAGGGAAGAGAGACCCAGTACTTC. Protein sequence: CASSEGIQGRETQYF. The gene calls are TRBV6-1 and TRBJ2-5; D might be TRBD1 (5 bases). The germline CDR1 and CDR2 sequences are MNHNS and SASEGT. V lost 1 base and J lost 4, with 13 bases in between. This CDR3 is built from 15 residues.

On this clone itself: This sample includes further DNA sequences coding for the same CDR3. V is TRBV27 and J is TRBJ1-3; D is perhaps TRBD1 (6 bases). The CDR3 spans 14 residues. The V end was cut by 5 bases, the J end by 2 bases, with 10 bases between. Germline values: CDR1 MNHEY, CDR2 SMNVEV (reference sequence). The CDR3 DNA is TGTGCCAGCAGTCTACAGGGAGCTGGAAACACCATATATTTT. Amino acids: CASSLQGAGNTIYF.

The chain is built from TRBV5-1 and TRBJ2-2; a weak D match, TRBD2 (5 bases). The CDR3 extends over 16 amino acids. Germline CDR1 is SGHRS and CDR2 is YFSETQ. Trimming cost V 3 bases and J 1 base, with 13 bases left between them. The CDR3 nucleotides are TGCGCCAGCAGCTCCGAGGGCGGCCTGAACACCGGGGAGCTGTTTTTT. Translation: CASSSEGGLNTGELFF.

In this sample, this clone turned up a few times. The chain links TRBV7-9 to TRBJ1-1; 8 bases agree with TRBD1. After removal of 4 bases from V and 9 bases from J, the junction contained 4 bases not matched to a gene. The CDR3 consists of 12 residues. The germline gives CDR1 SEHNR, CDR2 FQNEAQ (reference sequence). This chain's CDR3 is CASSSGTGKAFF. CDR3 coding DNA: TGTGCCAGCAGCTCGGGGACAGGAAAAGCTTTCTTT.